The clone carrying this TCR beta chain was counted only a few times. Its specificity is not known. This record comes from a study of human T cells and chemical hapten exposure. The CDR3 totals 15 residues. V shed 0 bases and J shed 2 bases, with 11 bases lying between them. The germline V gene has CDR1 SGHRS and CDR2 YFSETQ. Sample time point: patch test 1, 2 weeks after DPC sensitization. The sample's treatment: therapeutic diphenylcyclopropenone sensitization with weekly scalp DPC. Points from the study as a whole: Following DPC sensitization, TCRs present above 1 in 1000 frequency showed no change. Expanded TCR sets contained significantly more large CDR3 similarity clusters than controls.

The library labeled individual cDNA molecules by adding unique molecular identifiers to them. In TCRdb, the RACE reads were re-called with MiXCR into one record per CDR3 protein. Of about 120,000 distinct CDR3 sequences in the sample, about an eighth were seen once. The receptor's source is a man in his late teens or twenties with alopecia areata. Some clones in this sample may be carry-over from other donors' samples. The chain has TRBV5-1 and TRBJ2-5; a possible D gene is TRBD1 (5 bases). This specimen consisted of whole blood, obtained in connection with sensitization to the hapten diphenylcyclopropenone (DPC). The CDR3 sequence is CASSLGQGKQETQYF. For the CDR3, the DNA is TGCGCCAGCAGCTTGGGGCAGGGCAAACAAGAGACCCAGTACTTC.